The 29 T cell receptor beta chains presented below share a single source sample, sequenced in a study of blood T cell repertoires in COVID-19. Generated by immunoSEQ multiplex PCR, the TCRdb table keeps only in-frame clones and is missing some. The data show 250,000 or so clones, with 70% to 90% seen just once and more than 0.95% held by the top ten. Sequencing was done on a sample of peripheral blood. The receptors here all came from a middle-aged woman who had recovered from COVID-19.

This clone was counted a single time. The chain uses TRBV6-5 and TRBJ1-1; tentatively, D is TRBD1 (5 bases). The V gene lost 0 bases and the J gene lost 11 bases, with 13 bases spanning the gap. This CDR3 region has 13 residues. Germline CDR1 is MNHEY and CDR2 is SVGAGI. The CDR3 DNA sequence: TGTGCCAGCAGTTACTCGTCAGGGTCTGGCGCTTTCTTT. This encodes CASSYSSGSGAFF.

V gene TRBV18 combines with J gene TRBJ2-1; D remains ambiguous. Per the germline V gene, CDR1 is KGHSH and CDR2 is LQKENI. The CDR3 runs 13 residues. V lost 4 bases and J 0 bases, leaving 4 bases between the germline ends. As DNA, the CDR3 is TGTGCCAGCTCACTTAACTCCTACAATGAGCAGTTCTTC. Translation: CASSLNSYNEQFF.

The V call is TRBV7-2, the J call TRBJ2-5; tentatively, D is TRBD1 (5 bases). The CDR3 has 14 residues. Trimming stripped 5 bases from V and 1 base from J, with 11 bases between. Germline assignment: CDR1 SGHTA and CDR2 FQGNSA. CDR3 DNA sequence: TGTGCCAGCAGCCCCACACAGGTCCAAGAGACCCAGTACTTC. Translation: CASSPTQVQETQYF.

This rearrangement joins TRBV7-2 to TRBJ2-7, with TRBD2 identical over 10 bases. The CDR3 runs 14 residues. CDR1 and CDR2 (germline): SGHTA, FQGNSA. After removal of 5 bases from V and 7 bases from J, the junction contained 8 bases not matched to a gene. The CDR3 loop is CASSASTSGVEQYF. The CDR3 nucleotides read TGTGCCAGCAGCGCCTCTACTAGCGGGGTGGAGCAGTACTTC.

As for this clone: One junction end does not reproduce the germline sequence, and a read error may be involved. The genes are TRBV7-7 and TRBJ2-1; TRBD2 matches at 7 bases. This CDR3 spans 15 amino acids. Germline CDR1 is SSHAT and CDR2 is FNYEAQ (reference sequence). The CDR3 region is CASSPPGGGYNEQFF. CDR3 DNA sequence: TGTGCTAGCAGCCCCCCGGGGGGAGGGTACAATGAGCAGTTCTTC.

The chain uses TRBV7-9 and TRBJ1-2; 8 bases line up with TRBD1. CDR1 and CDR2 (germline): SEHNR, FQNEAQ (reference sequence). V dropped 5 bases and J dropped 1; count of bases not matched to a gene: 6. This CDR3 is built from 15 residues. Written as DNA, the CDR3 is TGTGCCAGCAGCGGACGGGACAGGCTTAACTATGGCTACACCTTC. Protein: CASSGRDRLNYGYTF.

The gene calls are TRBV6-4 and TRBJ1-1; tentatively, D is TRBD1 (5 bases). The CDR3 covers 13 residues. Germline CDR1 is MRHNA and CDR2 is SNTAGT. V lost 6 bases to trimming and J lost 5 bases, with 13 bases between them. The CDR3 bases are TGTGCCAGCAGGGGGGGTCTCGGGACTGAAGCTTTCTTT. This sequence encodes CASRGGLGTEAFF.

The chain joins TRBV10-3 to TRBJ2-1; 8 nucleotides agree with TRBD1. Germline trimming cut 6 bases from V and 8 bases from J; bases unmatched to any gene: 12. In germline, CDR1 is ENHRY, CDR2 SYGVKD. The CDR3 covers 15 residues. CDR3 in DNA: TGTGCCATCAGGGAAGACAGGGGCCCTGGGGATGAGCAGTTCTTC. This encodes CAIREDRGPGDEQFF.

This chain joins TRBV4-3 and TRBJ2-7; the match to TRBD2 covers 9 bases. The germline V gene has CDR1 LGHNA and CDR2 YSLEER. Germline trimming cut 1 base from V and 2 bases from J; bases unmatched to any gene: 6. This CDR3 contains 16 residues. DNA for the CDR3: TGCGCCAGCAGCCAAGGTCCAGCGGGAGGAACCTACGAGCAGTACTTC. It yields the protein CASSQGPAGGTYEQYF.

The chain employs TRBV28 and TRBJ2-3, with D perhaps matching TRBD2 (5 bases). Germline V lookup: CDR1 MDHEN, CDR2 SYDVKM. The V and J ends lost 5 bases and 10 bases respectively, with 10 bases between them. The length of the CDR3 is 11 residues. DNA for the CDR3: TGTGCCAGCAGTCCCCGGGAAGCGCAGTATTTT. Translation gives CASSPREAQYF.

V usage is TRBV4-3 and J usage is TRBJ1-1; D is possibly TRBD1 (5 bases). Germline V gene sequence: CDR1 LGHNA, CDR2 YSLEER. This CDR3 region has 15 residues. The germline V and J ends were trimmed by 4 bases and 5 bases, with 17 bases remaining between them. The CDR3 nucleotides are TGCGCCAGCAGCCCAGGTGACGGGGGGTTTACTGAAGCTTTCTTT. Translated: CASSPGDGGFTEAFF.

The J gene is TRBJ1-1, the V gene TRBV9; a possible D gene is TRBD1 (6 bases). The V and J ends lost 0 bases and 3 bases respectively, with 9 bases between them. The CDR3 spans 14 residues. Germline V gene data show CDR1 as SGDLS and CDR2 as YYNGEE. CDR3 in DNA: TGTGCCAGCAGCGTAGGTCCAGGGGACACTGAAGCTTTCTTT. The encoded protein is CASSVGPGDTEAFF.

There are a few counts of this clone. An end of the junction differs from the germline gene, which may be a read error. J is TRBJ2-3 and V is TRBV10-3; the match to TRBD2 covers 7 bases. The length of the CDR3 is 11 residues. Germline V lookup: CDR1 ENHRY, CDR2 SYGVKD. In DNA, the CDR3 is TGTGCCATCAGTGATGGGAGGGCACGAAGTTTT. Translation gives CAISDGRARSF.

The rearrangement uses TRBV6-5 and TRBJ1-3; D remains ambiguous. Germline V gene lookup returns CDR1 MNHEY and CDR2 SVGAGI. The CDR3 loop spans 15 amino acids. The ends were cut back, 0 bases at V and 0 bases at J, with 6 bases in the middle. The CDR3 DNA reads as TGTGCCAGCAGTTACTCAGGAGTCTCTGGAAACACCATATATTTT. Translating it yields CASSYSGVSGNTIYF.

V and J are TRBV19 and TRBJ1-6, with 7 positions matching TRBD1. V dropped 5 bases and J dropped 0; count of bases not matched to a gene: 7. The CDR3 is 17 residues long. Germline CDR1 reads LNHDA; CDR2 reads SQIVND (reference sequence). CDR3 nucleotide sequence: TGTGCCAGTAGTTCACAGGGGCACACCTCCTATAATTCACCCCTCCACTTT. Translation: CASSSQGHTSYNSPLHF.

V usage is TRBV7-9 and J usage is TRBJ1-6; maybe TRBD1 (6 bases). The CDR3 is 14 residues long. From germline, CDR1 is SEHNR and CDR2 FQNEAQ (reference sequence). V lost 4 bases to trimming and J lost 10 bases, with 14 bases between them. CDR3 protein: CASSSQGGGSPLHF. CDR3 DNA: TGTGCCAGCAGCTCACAGGGAGGGGGATCACCCCTCCACTTT. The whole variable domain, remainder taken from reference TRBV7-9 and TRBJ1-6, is DTGVSQNPRHKITKRGQNVTFRCDPISEHNRLYWYRQTLGQGPEFLTYFQNEAQLEKSRLLSDRFSAERPKGSFSTLEIQRTEQGDSAMYLCASSSQGGGSPLHFGNGTRLTVT.

CDR3 in amino acids: CASSYVGGTQYF. Here the CDR3 DNA reads TGTGCCAGCAGTTACGTAGGGGGGACCCAGTACTTC. The J gene is TRBJ2-5, the V gene TRBV6-2 or TRBV6-3; D is possibly TRBD1 (6 bases). CDR1 and CDR2 (germline): MNHEY, SVGEGT. Trimming pared 2 bases from V and 7 bases from J, leaving 8 bases between. The CDR3 covers 12 residues.

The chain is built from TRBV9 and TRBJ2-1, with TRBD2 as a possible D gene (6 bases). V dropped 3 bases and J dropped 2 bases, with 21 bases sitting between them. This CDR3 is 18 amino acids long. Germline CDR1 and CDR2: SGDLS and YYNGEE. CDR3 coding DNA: TGTGCCAGCAGCGGCCCACCGGGTGGCGGGGCAACCTACAATGAGCAGTTCTTC. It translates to CASSGPPGGGATYNEQFF.

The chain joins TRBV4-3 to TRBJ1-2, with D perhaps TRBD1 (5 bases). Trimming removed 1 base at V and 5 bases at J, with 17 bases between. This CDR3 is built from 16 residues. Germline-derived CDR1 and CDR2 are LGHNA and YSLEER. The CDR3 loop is CASSQGFGRGPYGYTF. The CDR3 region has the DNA TGCGCCAGCAGCCAAGGGTTTGGGAGGGGCCCTTATGGCTACACCTTC.

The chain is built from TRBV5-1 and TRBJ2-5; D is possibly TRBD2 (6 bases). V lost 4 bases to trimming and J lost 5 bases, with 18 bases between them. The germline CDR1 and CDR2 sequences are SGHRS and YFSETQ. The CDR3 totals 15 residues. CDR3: CASSLPEGRGETQYF. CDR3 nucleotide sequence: TGCGCCAGCAGCCTCCCGGAGGGCCGGGGGGAGACCCAGTACTTC.

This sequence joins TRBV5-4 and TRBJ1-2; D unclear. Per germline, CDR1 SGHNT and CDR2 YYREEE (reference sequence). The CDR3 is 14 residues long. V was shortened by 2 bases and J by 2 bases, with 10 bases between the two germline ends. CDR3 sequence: CASSFRSGNYGYTF. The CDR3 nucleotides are TGTGCCAGCAGCTTCAGGAGCGGGAACTATGGCTACACCTTC.

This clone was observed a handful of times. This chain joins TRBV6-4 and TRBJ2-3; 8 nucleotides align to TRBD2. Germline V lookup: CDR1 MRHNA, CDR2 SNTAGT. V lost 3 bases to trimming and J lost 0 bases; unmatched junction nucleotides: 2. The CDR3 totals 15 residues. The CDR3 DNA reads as TGTGCCAGCAGTGAGCTAGCGGGCAGCACAGATACGCAGTATTTT. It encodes CASSELAGSTDTQYF.

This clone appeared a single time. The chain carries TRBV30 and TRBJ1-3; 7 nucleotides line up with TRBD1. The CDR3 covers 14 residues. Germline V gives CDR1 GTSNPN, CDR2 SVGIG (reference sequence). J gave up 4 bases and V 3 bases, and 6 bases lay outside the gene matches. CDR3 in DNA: TGTGCCTGGAGCACAGGGGTGGTGGGAAACACCATATATTTT. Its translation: CAWSTGVVGNTIYF.

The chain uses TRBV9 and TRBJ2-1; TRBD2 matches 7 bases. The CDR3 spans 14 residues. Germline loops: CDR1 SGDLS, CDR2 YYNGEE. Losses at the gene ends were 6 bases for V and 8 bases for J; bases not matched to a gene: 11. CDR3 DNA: TGTGCCAGCACCCGGAGCGGGACTGGTGATGAGCAGTTCTTC. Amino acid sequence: CASTRSGTGDEQFF. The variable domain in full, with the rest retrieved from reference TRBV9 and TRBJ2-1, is DSGVTQTPKHLITATGQRVTLRCSPRSGDLSVYWYQQSLDQGLQFLIQYYNGEERAKGNILERFSAQQFPDLHSELNLSSLELGDSALYFCASTRSGTGDEQFFGPGTRLTVL.

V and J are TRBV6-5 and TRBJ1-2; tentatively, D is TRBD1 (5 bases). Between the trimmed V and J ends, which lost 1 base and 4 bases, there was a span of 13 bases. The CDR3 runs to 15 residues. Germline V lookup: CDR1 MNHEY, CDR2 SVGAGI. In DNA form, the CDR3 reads TGTGCCAGCAGTTACTGGGGCGGCGGGGGCTATGGCTACACCTTC. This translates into CASSYWGGGGYGYTF.

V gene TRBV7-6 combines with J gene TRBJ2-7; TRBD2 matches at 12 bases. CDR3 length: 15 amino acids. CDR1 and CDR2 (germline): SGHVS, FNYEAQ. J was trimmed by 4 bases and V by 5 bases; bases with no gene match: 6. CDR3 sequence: CASSPAGTSGYEQYF. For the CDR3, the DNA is TGTGCCAGCAGCCCGGCCGGGACTAGCGGGTACGAGCAGTACTTC. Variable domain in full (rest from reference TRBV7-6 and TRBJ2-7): GAGVSQSPRYKVTKRGQDVALRCDPISGHVSLYWYRQALGQGPEFLTYFNYEAQQDKSGLPNDRFSAERPEGSISTLTIQRTEQRDSAMYRCASSPAGTSGYEQYFGPGTRLTVT.

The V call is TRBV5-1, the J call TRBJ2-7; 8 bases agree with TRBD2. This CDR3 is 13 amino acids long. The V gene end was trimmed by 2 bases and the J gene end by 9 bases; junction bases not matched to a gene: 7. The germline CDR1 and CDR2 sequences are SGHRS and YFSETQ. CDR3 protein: CASSFGGAVGQYF. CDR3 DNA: TGCGCCAGCAGCTTCGGGGGGGCAGTAGGGCAGTACTTC.

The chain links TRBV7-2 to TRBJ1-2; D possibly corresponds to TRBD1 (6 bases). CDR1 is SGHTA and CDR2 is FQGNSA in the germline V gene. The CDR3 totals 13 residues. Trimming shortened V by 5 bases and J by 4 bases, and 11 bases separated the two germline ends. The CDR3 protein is CASSEQGSYGYTF. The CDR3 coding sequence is TGTGCCAGCAGCGAACAGGGTTCCTATGGCTACACCTTC. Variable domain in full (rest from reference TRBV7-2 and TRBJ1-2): GAGVSQSPSNKVTEKGKDVELRCDPISGHTALYWYRQSLGQGLEFLIYFQGNSAPDKSGLPSDRFSAERTGGSVSTLTIQRTQQEDSAVYLCASSEQGSYGYTFGSGTRLTVV.

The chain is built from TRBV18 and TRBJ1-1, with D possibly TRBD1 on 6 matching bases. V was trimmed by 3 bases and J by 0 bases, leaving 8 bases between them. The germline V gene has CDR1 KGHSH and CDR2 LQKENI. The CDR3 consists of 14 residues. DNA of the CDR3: TGTGCCAGCTCACCCGACAGGCTGAACACTGAAGCTTTCTTT. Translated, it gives CASSPDRLNTEAFF.